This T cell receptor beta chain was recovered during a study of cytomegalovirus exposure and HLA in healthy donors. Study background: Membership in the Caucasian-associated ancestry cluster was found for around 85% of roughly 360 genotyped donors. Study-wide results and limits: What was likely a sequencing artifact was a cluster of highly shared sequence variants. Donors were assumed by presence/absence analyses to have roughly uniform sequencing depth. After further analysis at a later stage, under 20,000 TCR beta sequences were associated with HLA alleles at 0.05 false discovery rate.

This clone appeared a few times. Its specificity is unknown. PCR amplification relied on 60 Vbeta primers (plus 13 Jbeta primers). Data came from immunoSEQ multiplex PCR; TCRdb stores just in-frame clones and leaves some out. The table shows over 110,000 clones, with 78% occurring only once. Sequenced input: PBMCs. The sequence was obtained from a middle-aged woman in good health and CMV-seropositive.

The CDR3 is CASSLGVENIQYF. CDR3 nucleotide sequence: TGTGCCAGCAGCTTGGGAGTAGAAAACATTCAGTACTTC. The chain couples TRBV13 to TRBJ2-4; D might be TRBD2 (5 bases). V shed 3 bases and J shed 5 bases, with 8 bases lying between them. Germline loops: CDR1 PRHDT, CDR2 FYEKMQ (reference sequence). The CDR3 runs 13 residues.